This TCR beta chain was identified in a study of chemoradiotherapy in HPV16-positive cancers. The V gene end was trimmed by 0 bases and the J gene end by 3 bases; junction bases not matched to a gene: 1. This CDR3 contains 14 residues. In germline, CDR1 is MNHEY, CDR2 SMNVEV (reference sequence). Notes on the study in general: The functional HPV-specific definition rests on just a couple of HPV16-positive patients. Candidate HPV-specific clones and E7-related TCR motifs grew in tumor during treatment.

Using immunoSEQ multiplex PCR, the repertoire was profiled, and TCRdb retains in-frame clones only, with some absent. The sample has 10,000 to 15,000 clones; around 91% are singletons. A note on this clone: Its antigen is not identified.

Sampling was conducted from a patient who underwent chemoradiotherapy. This TCR was recovered from a human donor with HPV-associated anogenital cancer. The chain has TRBV27 and TRBJ2-5; 7 bases map to TRBD1. The CDR3 DNA is TGTGCCAGCAGTTTATCGGGACAGAAAGAGACCCAGTACTTC. This encodes CASSLSGQKETQYF.